These 26 T cell receptor beta chains were all obtained from the same sample, sequenced in a study of technical replicates of blood from several donors. Clones were sequenced by immunoSEQ multiplex PCR, and TCRdb holds only the in-frame ones, with some missing. The sample has tens of thousands of clones, 95% to 96% seen once. Material for sequencing was T cells isolated from PBMCs. All receptors come from a human donor in good health.

The V call is TRBV7-2, the J call TRBJ1-1, with TRBD1 as a possible D gene (5 bases). The CDR3 spans 14 residues. Between the trimmed V and J ends, which lost 7 bases and 3 bases, there was a span of 15 bases. Germline V gene sequence: CDR1 SGHTA, CDR2 FQGNSA. The CDR3 reads CASTLQGSHTEAFF. DNA of the CDR3: TGTGCCAGCACCCTCCAGGGTTCTCACACTGAAGCTTTCTTT.

The V call is TRBV14, the J call TRBJ1-4; D not resolved. This CDR3 region has 14 residues. From germline, CDR1 is SGHDN and CDR2 FVKESK. V was trimmed by 6 bases and J by 7 bases, leaving 15 bases between them. The CDR3 sequence: CASSSSRLSEKLFF. The CDR3 region has the DNA TGTGCCAGCAGTTCGTCGAGACTGAGTGAAAAACTGTTTTTT.

The rearrangement joins TRBV27 to TRBJ2-7; tentatively, D is TRBD1 (6 bases). Per the germline V gene, CDR1 is MNHEY and CDR2 is SMNVEV (reference sequence). V lost 8 bases to trimming and J lost 2 bases, with 13 bases between them. This CDR3 spans 13 amino acids. The CDR3 is CASGSRDTYEQYF. In DNA, the CDR3 is TGTGCCAGCGGTTCCCGGGACACCTACGAGCAGTACTTC.

This chain connects TRBV19 to TRBJ2-3; 10 nucleotides line up with TRBD2. Unmatched junction bases numbered 7, after V lost 7 bases and J lost 3 bases. This CDR3 has 15 amino acids. Germline CDR1 is LNHDA and CDR2 is SQIVND (reference sequence). CDR3 DNA: TGTGCCAGTACTGCTAGCGGGAGATTAACAGATACGCAGTATTTT. Its translation: CASTASGRLTDTQYF.

The chain uses TRBV6-4 and TRBJ2-1; TRBD2 aligns across 12 bases. The CDR3 is 15 amino acids. V trimming: 3 bases; J trimming: 8 bases; junction bases outside the gene matches: 5. Germline V gene lookup returns CDR1 MRHNA and CDR2 SNTAGT. The CDR3 here is CASSEALAGGYEQFF. CDR3 DNA: TGTGCCAGCAGTGAGGCACTAGCGGGAGGATATGAGCAGTTCTTC.

The chain uses TRBV4-1 and TRBJ1-2; 8 positions agree with TRBD1. The CDR3 contains 15 residues. Looked up from germline, CDR1 is MGHRA and CDR2 is YSYEKL. V was clipped by 1 base and J by 3 bases; unmatched bases: 4. The DNA of the CDR3 is TGCGCCAGCAGCCAAGGCCCGGGACAGGACTATGGCTACACCTTC. It specifies CASSQGPGQDYGYTF.

The rearrangement uses TRBV30 and TRBJ2-3, with 14 bases fitting TRBD2. The CDR3 runs to 15 residues. The V gene end was trimmed by 3 bases and the J gene end by 4 bases; junction bases not matched to a gene: 3. The germline CDR1 and CDR2 sequences are GTSNPN and SVGIG (reference sequence). The CDR3 coding sequence is TGTGCCTGGAGCGCGGGACTAGCGGGAGCAGATACGCAGTATTTT. This gives the protein CAWSAGLAGADTQYF. The whole variable domain, filled in from reference TRBV30 and TRBJ2-3, reads SQTIHQWPATLVQPVGSPLSLECTVEGTSNPNLYWYRQAAGRGLQLLFYSVGIGQISSEVPQNLSASRPQDRQFILSSKKLLLSDSGFYLCAWSAGLAGADTQYFGPGTRLTVL.

This chain uses TRBV4-2 with TRBJ2-2; D may be TRBD2 (6 bases). Looked up from germline, CDR1 is LGHNA and CDR2 is YNFKEQ. This CDR3 is 16 amino acids long. The germline V and J ends were trimmed by 0 bases and 7 bases, with 15 bases remaining between them. Here the CDR3 reads CASSQDWWEVNGELFF. The CDR3 nucleotides are TGTGCCAGCAGCCAAGATTGGTGGGAGGTCAACGGGGAGCTGTTTTTT.

V usage is TRBV27 and J usage is TRBJ2-7, with a possible D match to TRBD2 (5 bases). The CDR3 has 11 residues. The V and J ends lost 7 bases and 4 bases respectively, with 8 bases between them. Germline V lookup: CDR1 MNHEY, CDR2 SMNVEV (reference sequence). The CDR3 is CASTGNYEQYF. The CDR3 DNA is TGTGCCAGCACGGGGAATTACGAGCAGTACTTC.

V gene TRBV13 combines with J gene TRBJ2-1; 13 positions agree with TRBD2. This CDR3 contains 16 residues. Germline V gene data show CDR1 as PRHDT and CDR2 as FYEKMQ (reference sequence). J was trimmed by 6 bases and V by 1 base; bases with no gene match: 3. CDR3 in amino acids: CASSLEGLAGRNEQFF. The CDR3 bases are TGTGCCAGCAGCTTAGAGGGACTAGCGGGACGCAATGAGCAGTTCTTC.

The rearrangement uses TRBV4-3 and TRBJ2-7; 7 bases align to TRBD2. Germline V gene data show CDR1 as LGHNA and CDR2 as YSLEER. The ends lost 0 bases at V and 3 bases at J; junction bases unmatched: 5. This CDR3 contains 15 residues. CDR3 region: CASSQEGGGLYEQYF. The CDR3 nucleotides are TGCGCCAGCAGCCAAGAGGGGGGAGGGCTCTACGAGCAGTACTTC.

The gene calls are TRBV6-1 and TRBJ2-2; TRBD2 aligns across 8 bases. V was clipped by 10 bases and J by 1 base; unmatched bases: 2. The V gene's germline CDR1 is MNHNS and CDR2 SASEGT. This CDR3 spans 13 amino acids. The CDR3 DNA is TGTGCCACAAGCGGGAGGAACACCGGGGAGCTGTTTTTT. Translated: CATSGRNTGELFF.

The genes are TRBV19 and TRBJ2-7, with D possibly TRBD2 on 5 matching bases. Looked up from germline, CDR1 is LNHDA and CDR2 is SQIVND (reference sequence). The V end lost 4 bases, the J end lost 3 bases, and 7 bases lay between the germline ends. There are 12 residues in the CDR3. This chain's CDR3 is CASSTGDYEQYF. In DNA form, the CDR3 reads TGTGCCAGTAGTACCGGGGACTACGAGCAGTACTTC.

The J gene is TRBJ2-1, the V gene TRBV5-8; possible D gene TRBD1, 6 bases. Trimming removed 0 bases from V and 5 bases from J, with 6 bases in between. CDR3 length: 13 residues. Per germline, CDR1 SGHTS and CDR2 YDEGEE. The CDR3 DNA reads TGTGCCAGCAGCTTGGGGGACAACAATGAGCAGTTCTTC. Residues: CASSLGDNNEQFF.

The V gene is TRBV7-2, the J gene TRBJ2-2; D is perhaps TRBD2 (6 bases). The CDR3 has 16 amino acids. V lost 1 base, J lost 5 bases, and 14 bases lay in between. CDR1 SGHTA and CDR2 FQGNSA come from the germline V gene. The CDR3, as DNA: TGTGCCAGCAGCTTAGTGCCGGGAGTAAGGACCGGGGAGCTGTTTTTT. Amino acids: CASSLVPGVRTGELFF.

The chain recombines TRBV28 with TRBJ1-1; D uncertain. Germline-derived CDR1 and CDR2 are MDHEN and SYDVKM. The CDR3 sequence is 12 residues long. The ends were cut back, 6 bases at V and 4 bases at J, with 9 bases in the middle. The CDR3 DNA follows: TGTGCCAGCAGCCAAAGCCTCACTGAAGCTTTCTTT. Translating it yields CASSQSLTEAFF.

V and J are TRBV6-5 and TRBJ1-2; TRBD1 aligns across 7 bases. The V gene end was trimmed by 5 bases and the J gene end by 8 bases; junction bases not matched to a gene: 5. Per germline, CDR1 MNHEY and CDR2 SVGAGI. The CDR3 consists of 12 residues. The CDR3 coding sequence is TGTGCCAGCAGTACGACAGGGCAGGGCTACACCTTC. This translates into CASSTTGQGYTF.

The V gene is TRBV11-2, the J gene TRBJ2-2; weak D call: TRBD2 (5 bases). The CDR3 has 15 residues. V was clipped by 0 bases and J by 1 base, with 6 bases between them. Germline values: CDR1 SGHAT, CDR2 FQNNGV. CDR3 in DNA: TGTGCCAGCAGCTTAGACCGGGGGAACACCGGGGAGCTGTTTTTT. Translation: CASSLDRGNTGELFF.

The chain recombines TRBV11-3 with TRBJ1-1, with 7 bases fitting TRBD1. CDR3 length: 15 amino acids. V dropped 7 bases and J dropped 3; count of bases not matched to a gene: 11. CDR1 and CDR2 (germline): SGHNT, YENEEA. The CDR3 spells CASTIEGQFDTEAFF. Written as DNA, the CDR3 is TGTGCCAGCACCATAGAGGGACAGTTTGACACTGAAGCTTTCTTT.

The rearrangement joins TRBV2 to TRBJ2-1; no clear D gene. The CDR3 is made up of 12 amino acids. The V end was cut by 8 bases, the J end by 0 bases, with 5 bases between. The germline V gene has CDR1 SNHLY and CDR2 FYNNEI. The CDR3 DNA reads TGTGCCAGCCGTAGCTCCTACAATGAGCAGTTCTTC. Translated, it gives CASRSSYNEQFF.

The gene calls are TRBV10-1 and TRBJ1-4, with D unresolved. The CDR3 covers 11 residues. Looked up from germline, CDR1 is WNHNN and CDR2 is SYGVQD (reference sequence). Trimming took off 2 bases at V and 10 bases at J, with 5 bases between the two ends. CDR3: CASSEGRKLFF. The CDR3 nucleotides are TGCGCCAGCAGTGAGGGGCGAAAACTGTTTTTT.

Here the CDR3 reads CASSVSGWTEAFF. The CDR3 nucleotides read TGTGCCAGCAGTGTCTCAGGGTGGACTGAAGCTTTCTTT. J is TRBJ1-1 and V is TRBV2; the D gene is possibly TRBD1 (5 bases). Germline values: CDR1 SNHLY, CDR2 FYNNEI. V was trimmed by 4 bases and J by 5 bases, leaving 11 bases between them. CDR3 length equals 13 residues.

The chain links TRBV7-2 to TRBJ2-3; 11 nucleotides agree with TRBD2. Germline assignment: CDR1 SGHTA and CDR2 FQGNSA. With V trimmed by 2 bases and J by 4 bases, 14 bases remained unmatched. The length of the CDR3 is 19 residues. CDR3 sequence: CASSLTSGSERLHSDTQYF. The CDR3 DNA sequence: TGTGCCAGCAGCTTAACTAGCGGGAGCGAGAGGTTACATTCAGATACGCAGTATTTT.

This chain uses TRBV30 with TRBJ2-1; 11 nucleotides agree with TRBD2. CDR1 is GTSNPN, CDR2 SVGIG, per germline (reference sequence). V lost 4 bases and J lost 10; bases outside the gene matches: 6. This CDR3 has 13 residues. The CDR3 spells CAWNSGRAREQFF. Written as DNA, the CDR3 is TGTGCCTGGAATAGCGGGAGGGCCCGGGAGCAGTTCTTC. The variable domain in full, completed from reference TRBV30 and TRBJ2-1, reads SQTIHQWPATLVQPVGSPLSLECTVEGTSNPNLYWYRQAAGRGLQLLFYSVGIGQISSEVPQNLSASRPQDRQFILSSKKLLLSDSGFYLCAWNSGRAREQFFGPGTRLTVL.

J is TRBJ2-1 and V is TRBV19; the match to TRBD2 covers 7 bases. After removal of 7 bases from V and 8 bases from J, the junction contained 11 bases not matched to a gene. Germline CDR1 and CDR2: LNHDA and SQIVND (reference sequence). The CDR3 runs to 14 residues. CDR3 region: CASTRRGTDDEQFF. CDR3 sequence (DNA): TGTGCCAGTACAAGGCGGGGGACGGACGATGAGCAGTTCTTC.

This chain joins TRBV30 and TRBJ2-1; TRBD2 might be the D (6 bases). This CDR3 is 15 amino acids long. Germline assignment: CDR1 GTSNPN and CDR2 SVGIG (reference sequence). Trimming removed 4 bases at V and 0 bases at J, with 13 bases between. The CDR3 coding sequence is TGTGCCTGGACCTGGGACTCTGGCTCCTACAATGAGCAGTTCTTC. As protein: CAWTWDSGSYNEQFF.